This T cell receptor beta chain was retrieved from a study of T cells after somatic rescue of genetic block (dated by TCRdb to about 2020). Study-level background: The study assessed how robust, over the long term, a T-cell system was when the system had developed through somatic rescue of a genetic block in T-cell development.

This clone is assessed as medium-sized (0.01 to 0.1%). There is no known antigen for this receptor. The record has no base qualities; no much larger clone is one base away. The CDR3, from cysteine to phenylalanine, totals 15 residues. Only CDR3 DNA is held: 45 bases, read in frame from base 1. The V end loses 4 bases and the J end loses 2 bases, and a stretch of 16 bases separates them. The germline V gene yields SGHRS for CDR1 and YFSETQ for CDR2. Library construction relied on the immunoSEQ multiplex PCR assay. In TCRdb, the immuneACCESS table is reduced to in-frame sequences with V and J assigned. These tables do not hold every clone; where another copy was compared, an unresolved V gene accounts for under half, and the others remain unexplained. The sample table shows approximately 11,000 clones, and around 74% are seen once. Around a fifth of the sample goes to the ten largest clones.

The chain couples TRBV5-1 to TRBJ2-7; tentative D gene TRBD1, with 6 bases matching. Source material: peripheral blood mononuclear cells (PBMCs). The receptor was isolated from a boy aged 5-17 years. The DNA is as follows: TGCGCCAGCAGCCCGGCTCCGGGACAAACCTACGAGCAGTACTTC. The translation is CASSPAPGQTYEQYF.